This TCR beta chain emerged from a study of regulatory T cells in long-lasting Graves disease. General study findings and limits: Among the persistent patients, 2,500 to 3,500 public clonotypes were shared, more than the approximately 1,000 shared among new patients. Only a small sample size was used, which may have cut accuracy.

The germline CDR1 and CDR2 sequences are SGHRS and YFSETQ. The CDR3 contains 16 residues. With iRepertoire HTBI primers and Arm-PCR of CDR3 regions, TCR beta libraries were built. TCRdb re-called the multiplex PCR reads through MiXCR, storing one row per CDR3 protein. The table has about 320,000 distinct CDR3 sequences, 18% seen once. Worth noting for this clonotype: Its antigen is unidentified. A read error is possible here, since a much larger clone lies one base away.

This sample's time point: newly diagnosed GD, antithyroid drugs for less than 3 months. RNA isolated from PBMCs was used to make the TCR library. As a group, patients came from one endocrinology department in Xi'an, China. The chain couples TRBV5-1 to TRBJ2-6, with D perhaps assigned TRBD1 or TRBD2 (7 bases each). Sequenced here: peripheral blood mononuclear cells (PBMCs), sampled at new diagnosis, from a patient treated with antithyroid drugs. The TCR originated in a female donor with Graves disease. CDR3 protein: CASSLGGAGGANALTF. For the CDR3, the DNA is TGCGCCAGCAGCTTGGGAGGGGCAGGGGGGGCCAACGCCCTGACTTTC.